This T cell receptor beta chain was obtained from a study of T cell responses to AZD1222 COVID-19 vaccine. Study findings and constraints: Epitopes outside B.1.351 and B.1.1.7 mutated regions reportedly drew nearly half of spike TCRs. Spike-specific TCR breadth and depth rose after two AZD1222 doses. Baseline testing showed seropositivity in only six AZD1222 recipients.

Clones were sequenced by immunoSEQ multiplex PCR, and TCRdb holds only the in-frame ones, with some missing. Of 80,000 to 90,000 clones in the sample, roughly nine tenths were seen once. There are 15 residues in the CDR3. The germline V gene encodes CDR1 SGHRS and CDR2 YFSETQ. V was pared by 4 bases and J by 3 bases, with 6 bases of the junction left unmatched. Pooled in the analysis were second doses at about 4 or about 12 weeks. This clone was observed a single time. Its target is not known. This chain links TRBV5-1 with TRBJ1-4; 7 bases align to TRBD1. The receptor's source is an adult who received the AZD1222 COVID-19 vaccine. The material sequenced was peripheral blood, taken 28 days after the second AZD1222 dose. CDR3 residues: CASSPRQGSNEKLFF. The DNA for the CDR3 is TGCGCCAGCAGCCCTCGACAGGGCTCTAATGAAAAACTGTTTTTT.